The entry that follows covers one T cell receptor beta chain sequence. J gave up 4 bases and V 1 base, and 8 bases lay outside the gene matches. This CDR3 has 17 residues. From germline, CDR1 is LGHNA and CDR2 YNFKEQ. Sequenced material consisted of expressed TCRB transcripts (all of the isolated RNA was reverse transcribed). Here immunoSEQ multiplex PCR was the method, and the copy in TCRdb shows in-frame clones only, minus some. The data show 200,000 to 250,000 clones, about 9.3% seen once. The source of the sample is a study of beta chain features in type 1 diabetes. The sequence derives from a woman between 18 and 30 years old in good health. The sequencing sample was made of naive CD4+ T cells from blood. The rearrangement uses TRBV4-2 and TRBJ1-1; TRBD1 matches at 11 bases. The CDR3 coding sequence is TGTGCCAGCAGCCAAGGAGGGGACAGGGGGTTCGGCACTGAAGCTTTCTTT. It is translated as CASSQGGDRGFGTEAFF.